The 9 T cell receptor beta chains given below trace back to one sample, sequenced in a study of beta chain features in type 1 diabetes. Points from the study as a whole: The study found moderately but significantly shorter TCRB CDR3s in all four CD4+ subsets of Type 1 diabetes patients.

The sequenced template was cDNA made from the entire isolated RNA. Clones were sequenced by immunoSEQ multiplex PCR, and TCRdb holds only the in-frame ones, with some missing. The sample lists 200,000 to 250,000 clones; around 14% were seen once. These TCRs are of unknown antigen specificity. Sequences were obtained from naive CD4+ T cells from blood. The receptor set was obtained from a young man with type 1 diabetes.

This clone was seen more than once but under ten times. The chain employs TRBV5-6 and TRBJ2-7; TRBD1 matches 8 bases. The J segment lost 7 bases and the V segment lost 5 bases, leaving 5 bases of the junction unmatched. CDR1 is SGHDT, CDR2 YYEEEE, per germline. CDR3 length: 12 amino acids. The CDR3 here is CASSPRGREQYF. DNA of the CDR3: TGTGCCAGCAGTCCCAGGGGGCGTGAGCAGTACTTC. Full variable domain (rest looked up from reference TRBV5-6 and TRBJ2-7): DAGVTQSPTHLIKTRGQQVTLRCSPKSGHDTVSWYQQALGQGPQFIFQYYEEEERQRGNFPDRFSGHQFPNYSSELNVNALLLGDSALYLCASSPRGREQYFGPGTRLTVT.

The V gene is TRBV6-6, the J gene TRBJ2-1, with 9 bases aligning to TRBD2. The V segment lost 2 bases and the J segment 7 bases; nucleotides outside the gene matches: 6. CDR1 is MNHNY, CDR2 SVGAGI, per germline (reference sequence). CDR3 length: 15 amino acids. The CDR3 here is CASSYVGGGANEQFF. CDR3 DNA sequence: TGTGCCAGCAGTTACGTCGGCGGGGGGGCAAATGAGCAGTTCTTC.

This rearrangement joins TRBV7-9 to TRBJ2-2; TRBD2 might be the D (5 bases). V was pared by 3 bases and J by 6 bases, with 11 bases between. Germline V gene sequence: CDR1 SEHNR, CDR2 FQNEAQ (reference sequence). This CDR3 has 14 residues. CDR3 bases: TGTGCCAGCAGCTTTTCAACTAGAGCCGGGGAGCTGTTTTTT. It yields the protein CASSFSTRAGELFF. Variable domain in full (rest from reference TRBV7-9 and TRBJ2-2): DTGVSQNPRHKITKRGQNVTFRCDPISEHNRLYWYRQTLGQGPEFLTYFQNEAQLEKSRLLSDRFSAERPKGSFSTLEIQRTEQGDSAMYLCASSFSTRAGELFFGEGSRLTVL.

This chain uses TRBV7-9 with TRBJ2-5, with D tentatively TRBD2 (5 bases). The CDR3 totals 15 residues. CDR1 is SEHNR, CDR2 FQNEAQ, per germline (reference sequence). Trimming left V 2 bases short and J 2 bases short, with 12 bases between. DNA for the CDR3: TGTGCCAGCAGCTTATCCCGGGGAAGGCAAGAGACCCAGTACTTC. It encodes CASSLSRGRQETQYF.

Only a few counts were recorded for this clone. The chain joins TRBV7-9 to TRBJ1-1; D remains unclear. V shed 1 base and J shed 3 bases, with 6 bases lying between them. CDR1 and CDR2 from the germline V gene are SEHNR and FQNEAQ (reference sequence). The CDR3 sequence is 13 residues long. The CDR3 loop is CASSLEADTEAFF. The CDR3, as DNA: TGTGCCAGCAGCTTAGAAGCGGACACTGAAGCTTTCTTT.

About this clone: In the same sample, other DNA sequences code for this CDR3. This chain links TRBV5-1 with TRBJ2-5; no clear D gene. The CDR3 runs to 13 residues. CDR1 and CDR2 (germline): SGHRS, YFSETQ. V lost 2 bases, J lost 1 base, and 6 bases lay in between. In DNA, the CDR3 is TGCGCCAGCAGCTTTGGCAGCCAAGAGACCCAGTACTTC. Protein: CASSFGSQETQYF.

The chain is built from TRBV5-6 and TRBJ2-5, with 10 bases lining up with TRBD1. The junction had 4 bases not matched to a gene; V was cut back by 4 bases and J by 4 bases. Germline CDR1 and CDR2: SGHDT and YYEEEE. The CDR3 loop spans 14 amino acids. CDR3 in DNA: TGTGCCAGCAGCCCCGGACAGGGGGGAGAGACCCAGTACTTC. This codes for CASSPGQGGETQYF.

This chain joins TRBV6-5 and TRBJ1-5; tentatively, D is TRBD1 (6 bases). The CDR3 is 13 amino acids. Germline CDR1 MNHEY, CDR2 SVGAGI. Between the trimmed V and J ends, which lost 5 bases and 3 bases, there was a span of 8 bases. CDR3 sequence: CASSRDNNQPQHF. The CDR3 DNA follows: TGTGCCAGCAGTAGGGACAACAATCAGCCCCAGCATTTT.

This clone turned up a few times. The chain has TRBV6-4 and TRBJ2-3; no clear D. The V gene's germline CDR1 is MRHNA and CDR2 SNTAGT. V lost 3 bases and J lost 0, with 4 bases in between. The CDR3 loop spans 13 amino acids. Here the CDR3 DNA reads TGTGCCAGCAGTGAGGCTAGCACAGATACGCAGTATTTT. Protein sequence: CASSEASTDTQYF.